The 18 T cell receptor beta chains reported below all come from one sample, sequenced in a study of Ad26.COV2.S vaccination and SARS-CoV-2 variants. Treatment reported: roughly 20 received Ad26.COV2.S at low or high dose, single or two shots; several received placebo; per-sample allocation not given. Sampling took place 63 days after the first vaccine or placebo injection. Generated by immunoSEQ multiplex PCR, the TCRdb table keeps only in-frame clones and is missing some. The profile covers roughly 320,000 clones, with about nine tenths appearing a single time and 3.4% taken by the ten largest. Material: peripheral blood, obtained in a trial of Ad26.COV2.S vaccine versus placebo. The receptors were sampled from a person aged 18 to 65 who received the Ad26.COV2.S COVID-19 vaccine or a placebo.

The genes are TRBV5-6 and TRBJ2-7; 7 bases agree with TRBD1. The CDR3 length is 14 residues. CDR1 is SGHDT, CDR2 YYEEEE, per germline. With V trimmed by 4 bases and J by 3 bases, 7 bases remained unmatched. As DNA, the CDR3 is TGTGCCAGCAGCCTAACGGACAGGTTCTACGAGCAGTACTTC. Translated, it gives CASSLTDRFYEQYF.

The chain is built from TRBV4-1 and TRBJ1-5; D unresolved. This CDR3 spans 15 amino acids. Trimming left V 0 bases short and J 2 bases short, with 8 bases between. Germline V gives CDR1 MGHRA, CDR2 YSYEKL. CDR3 sequence (DNA): TGCGCCAGCAGCCAAGACGGGTCGGGCAATCAGCCCCAGCATTTT. It translates to CASSQDGSGNQPQHF.

The CDR3: CASRGWQGWNEQFF. The CDR3 DNA sequence: TGTGCCAGCAGGGGATGGCAGGGTTGGAATGAGCAGTTCTTC. The chain has TRBV2 and TRBJ2-1; tentatively, D is TRBD1 (5 bases). Trimming stripped 6 bases from V and 7 bases from J, with 16 bases between. There are 14 residues in the CDR3. Germline loops: CDR1 SNHLY, CDR2 FYNNEI.

In this sample, this clone turned up a few times. This CDR3 is CASSESGGYENQPQHF. Here the CDR3 DNA reads TGCGCCAGCAGTGAGTCTGGGGGGTATGAAAATCAGCCCCAGCATTTT. This chain links TRBV10-1 with TRBJ1-5; maybe TRBD1 (5 bases). The germline V gene encodes CDR1 WNHNN and CDR2 SYGVQD (reference sequence). CDR3 length: 16 residues. V was cut by 0 bases and J by 4 bases, with 13 bases left in between.

CDR3 in DNA: TGTGCCAGCAGCCGGGCTGGGGGGGCCACTGAAGCTTTCTTT. Protein: CASSRAGGATEAFF. The V and J genes are TRBV5-6 and TRBJ1-1; maybe TRBD1 (6 bases). The CDR3 consists of 14 residues. Germline CDR1 reads SGHDT; CDR2 reads YYEEEE. The ends were cut back, 4 bases at V and 4 bases at J, with 14 bases in the middle.

Notes on this clone: Lacking the conserved final phenylalanine or tryptophan, this CDR3 likely reflects a read error. It is unclear where the CDR3 begins or ends on the DNA, so no DNA is shown, and the CDR3 is as TCRdb lists it. This chain connects TRBV19 to TRBJ1-1; no check of the table's D call, TRBD1, against the DNA was made. Germline V gene data show CDR1 as LNHDA and CDR2 as SQIVND (reference sequence). The CDR3 region is 10 residues in length, termini included. CDR3 sequence reads: CASSNLYRGV.

The chain is built from TRBV2 and TRBJ1-4, with D possibly matching TRBD1 (6 bases). The CDR3 extends over 15 amino acids. The V end lost 6 bases, the J end lost 8 bases, and 19 bases lay between the germline ends. Germline V gene data show CDR1 as SNHLY and CDR2 as FYNNEI. CDR3 coding DNA: TGTGCCAGCAGGACCGGGACATTTATGGGCGAAAAACTGTTTTTT. The encoded protein is CASRTGTFMGEKLFF.

The CDR3 region is CASSLERGTEAFF. The CDR3 nucleotides read TGTGCCAGCAGCTTAGAGAGGGGCACTGAAGCTTTCTTT. V and J are TRBV11-2 and TRBJ1-1; possibly TRBD1 for D (5 bases). The V gene's germline CDR1 is SGHAT and CDR2 FQNNGV. Trimming took 0 bases from V and 4 from J, leaving 6 bases between them. The CDR3 extends over 13 amino acids.

The chain is built from TRBV19 and TRBJ1-1, with TRBD1 as a possible D gene (5 bases). In germline, CDR1 is LNHDA, CDR2 SQIVND (reference sequence). This CDR3 has 15 residues. The V end lost 2 bases, the J end lost 3 bases, and 13 bases lay between the germline ends. The chain's CDR3 is CASSILRQWHTEAFF. The CDR3 DNA follows: TGTGCCAGTAGTATATTGCGACAGTGGCACACTGAAGCTTTCTTT.

The gene calls are TRBV6-1 and TRBJ2-5; 11 nucleotides align to TRBD2. The CDR3 consists of 17 residues. V gave up 3 bases and J gave up 7 bases; unmatched junction bases: 13. The V gene's germline CDR1 is MNHNS and CDR2 SASEGT. DNA of the CDR3: TGTGCCAGCAGTGAGCTGGTATTAGCGGGGGGGCTAGGGACCCAGTACTTC. Translated, it gives CASSELVLAGGLGTQYF.

V gene TRBV27 combines with J gene TRBJ1-6, with a weak D call TRBD1 (5 bases). Germline V gene data show CDR1 as MNHEY and CDR2 as SMNVEV (reference sequence). The CDR3 is 14 amino acids. V was shortened by 0 bases and J by 10 bases, with 10 bases between the two germline ends. CDR3 DNA: TGTGCCAGCAGTTTATCGGGGCGGGAGTCACCCCTCCACTTT. Encoded protein: CASSLSGRESPLHF.

The J gene is TRBJ2-1, the V gene TRBV6-4; D might be TRBD1 (5 bases). The germline V and J ends were trimmed by 6 bases and 5 bases, with 11 bases remaining between them. The CDR3 has 13 amino acids. Per the germline V gene, CDR1 is MRHNA and CDR2 is SNTAGT. CDR3 DNA: TGTGCCAGCAGCCAGGGATTCGACAATGAGCAGTTCTTC. Protein product: CASSQGFDNEQFF.

By share, this clone counts as medium-sized. The chain employs TRBV6-1 and TRBJ2-7; D not resolved. Germline lookup yields CDR1 MNHNS and CDR2 SASEGT. V lost 2 bases and J lost 6, with 5 bases in between. This CDR3 has 11 residues. Here the CDR3 reads CASSERTEQYF. CDR3 DNA: TGTGCCAGCAGTGAAAGGACCGAGCAGTACTTC.

V gene TRBV2 combines with J gene TRBJ2-7; no reliable D call. CDR1 and CDR2 from the germline V gene are SNHLY and FYNNEI. There are 15 residues in the CDR3. Trimming removed 1 base at V and 3 bases at J, with 13 bases between. CDR3 DNA: TGTGCCAGCAGTGAAGTCCAGCGCTTAGGCTACGAGCAGTACTTC. Encoded protein: CASSEVQRLGYEQYF.

The rearrangement joins TRBV5-4 to TRBJ1-2; 8 bases map to TRBD1. In germline, CDR1 is SGHNT, CDR2 YYREEE (reference sequence). V lost 4 bases and J lost 0; bases outside the gene matches: 14. The CDR3 runs 18 residues. The CDR3 region has the DNA TGTGCCAGCAGCCGGACCGGGACAGGCAAACTAGCTAACTATGGCTACACCTTC. As protein: CASSRTGTGKLANYGYTF.

The chain recombines TRBV6-2 or TRBV6-3 with TRBJ1-2, with TRBD1 matching 7 bases. The J segment lost 2 bases and the V segment lost 2 bases, leaving 2 bases of the junction unmatched. The germline CDR1 and CDR2 sequences are MNHEY and SVGEGT. This CDR3 region has 14 residues. The CDR3, as DNA: TGTGCCAGCAGTTACCGGGACAGAAACTATGGCTACACCTTC. It translates to CASSYRDRNYGYTF.

This clone was seen a single time. The V and J genes are TRBV2 and TRBJ2-2; D possibly corresponds to TRBD1 (6 bases). CDR1 is SNHLY and CDR2 is FYNNEI in the germline V gene. The CDR3 consists of 16 residues. The V end lost 2 bases, the J end lost 1 base, and 11 bases lay between the germline ends. The CDR3 DNA follows: TGTGCCAGCAGTGAAAAGGGACACAGGAACACCGGGGAGCTGTTTTTT. Translating it yields CASSEKGHRNTGELFF.

The CDR3 sequence: CASSPTGGHTIYF. The CDR3 DNA sequence: TGTGCCAGCAGCCCTACGGGCGGACACACCATATATTTT. The V and J genes are TRBV7-9 and TRBJ1-3; D is unclear. This CDR3 contains 13 residues. Per germline, CDR1 SEHNR and CDR2 FQNEAQ (reference sequence). Trimming stripped 5 bases from V and 8 bases from J, with 13 bases between.